This T cell receptor beta chain was obtained from a study of T cells in Graves' hyperthyroidism and ophthalmopathy. Trimming shortened V by 1 base and J by 1 base, and 11 bases separated the two germline ends. Looked up from germline, CDR1 is KGHSH and CDR2 is LQKENI. The CDR3 is 16 amino acids. TCR beta CDR3 sequences were amplified from RNA transcripts. HTBI primers were used for first-round RT-PCR of the TCR CDR3. Each CDR3 protein gets one entry after TCRdb re-called the multiplex PCR reads with MiXCR. Of a few hundred thousand distinct CDR3 sequences listed, 22% are singletons. Lactation, pregnancy, other autoimmune disease or uncontrolled infection led to exclusion of patients. Over 9 ml of fresh peripheral blood supplied the PBMCs. Points from the study as a whole: Ophthalmopathy and stable hyperthyroidism were told apart by a 13 V-J model.

This clonotype has just a few counts. No antigen is known for it. Sequenced sample: blood. The chain couples TRBV18 to TRBJ1-5, with D tentatively TRBD1 (5 bases). This TCR was sampled from an older woman with Graves' ophthalmopathy. CDR3 loop: CASSPRGEWSNQPQHF. The CDR3 bases are TGTGCCAGCTCACCACGGGGGGAGTGGAGCAATCAGCCCCAGCATTTT.